The 16 T cell receptor beta chains below come from one sample, sequenced in a study of T cell repertoires in cytomegalovirus infection (dated by TCRdb to the late 2010s). The instrument was an Illumina HiSeq 1500. In-frame beta chains were kept once TCRdb had trimmed the public reads at Q25 with fastp and called clones with MiXCR. Here each entry gathers all rows of one CDR3 protein and keeps the most common genes and DNA. The sample table holds 350,000 to 550,000 distinct CDR3 sequences, of which about 33% were seen once. The ten largest account for roughly an eighth of the sample. Sequenced material: PBMCs. The source of these receptors is a human donor in good health (CMV status not recorded). Some clones in this sample may be carry-over from other donors' samples.

This clonotype was observed a handful of times. The rearrangement uses TRBV7-8 and TRBJ2-3; no clear D gene. In germline, CDR1 is SGHVS, CDR2 FQNEAQ. With 1 base removed from V and 2 bases from J, the gap between germline ends came to 7 bases. CDR3 length equals 14 residues. CDR3: CASSLEVSTDTQYF. CDR3 DNA sequence: TGTGCCAGCAGCTTAGAGGTTTCCACAGATACGCAGTATTTT.

This chain joins TRBV28 and TRBJ2-4; 7 positions match TRBD1. The CDR3 loop spans 13 amino acids. Trimming took 5 bases from V and 8 from J; bases not matched to a gene: 6. The germline V gene has CDR1 MDHEN and CDR2 SYDVKM. The CDR3 loop reads CASSPGQGDIQYF. In DNA form, the CDR3 reads TGTGCCAGCAGTCCTGGGCAGGGGGACATTCAGTACTTC. Supplemented by reference TRBV28 and TRBJ2-4, the full variable domain reads DVKVTQSSRYLVKRTGEKVFLECVQDMDHENMFWYRQDPGLGLRLIYFSYDVKMKEKGDIPEGYSVSREKKERFSLILESASTNQTSMYLCASSPGQGDIQYFGAGTRLSVL.

For this clonotype: The junction does not match germline at one end; this may be a read error. The V and J genes are TRBV7-6 and TRBJ2-5; no firm D call. Germline V CDR1 and CDR2: SGHVS, FNYEAQ. The CDR3 is 12 residues long. The CDR3 sequence is CASSPIGETQYF. The CDR3 nucleotides are TGTGCTAGCAGCCCCATAGGGGAGACCCAGTACTTC.

About this clonotype itself: The conserved closing phenylalanine or tryptophan is absent in this CDR3, likely reflecting a read error. The chain has TRBV28 and TRBJ2-7; TRBD2 matches at 8 bases. V gave up 5 bases and J gave up 0 bases; unmatched junction bases: 12. The CDR3 is made up of 17 amino acids. Germline V CDR1 and CDR2: MDHEN, SYDVKM. The CDR3 loop reads CASSPLGGGGASYEQYL. CDR3 nucleotides: TGTGCCAGCAGTCCGCTCGGGGGGGGGGGAGCCTCCTACGAGCAGTACTTA.

This clonotype was counted at least ten times. This chain connects TRBV7-2 to TRBJ2-3, with no clear D. Looked up from germline, CDR1 is SGHTA and CDR2 is FQGNSA. Trimming pared 5 bases from V and 5 bases from J, leaving 17 bases between. The CDR3 sequence is 15 residues long. The CDR3 nucleotides read TGTGCCAGCAGCGTTCCGGGCCGCTTCGGAGATACGCAGTATTTT. Translating gives CASSVPGRFGDTQYF.

There are a few counts of this clonotype. The chain links TRBV4-1 to TRBJ1-6; TRBD1 might be the D (6 bases). V lost 3 bases and J 5 bases, leaving 17 bases between the germline ends. Looked up from germline, CDR1 is MGHRA and CDR2 is YSYEKL. The CDR3 has 17 amino acids. DNA of the CDR3: TGCGCCAGCAGCCAGTACAGGGCCAGCTGGGATAATTCACCCCTCCACTTT. It codes for CASSQYRASWDNSPLHF.

The genes are TRBV11-2 and TRBJ2-5, with D tentatively TRBD2 (5 bases). V dropped 6 bases and J dropped 4 bases, with 12 bases sitting between them. CDR3 length equals 13 residues. Germline values: CDR1 SGHAT, CDR2 FQNNGV. Written as DNA, the CDR3 is TGTGCCAGCAGGGTGGACTGGCCAGAGACCCAGTACTTC. It yields the protein CASRVDWPETQYF.

The table lists this clonotype with many counts. In DNA form, the CDR3 reads TGTGCCAGCAGCTTAGCGCGCACAGGGGGCGCAGGTGAAAAACTGTTTTTT. Translated, it gives CASSLARTGGAGEKLFF. This sequence joins TRBV7-2 and TRBJ1-4; 9 positions agree with TRBD1. V shed 0 bases, J shed 7 bases, and the junction held 9 bases outside the gene matches. The CDR3 contains 17 residues. Germline values: CDR1 SGHTA, CDR2 FQGNSA.

The sample holds one count of this clonotype. One end of the junction is discordant with germline, which a read error may explain. The chain has TRBV7-2 and TRBJ1-1, with TRBD1 matching over 9 bases. CDR3 length equals 15 residues. Per the germline V gene, CDR1 is SGHTA and CDR2 is FQGNSA. CDR3 nucleotide sequence: TGTGCCAGCAGCACAACAGGGGGCCCCAACACTGAAGATTTCTTT. It codes for CASSTTGGPNTEDFF.

The table lists this clonotype with a few counts. The rearrangement uses TRBV7-9 and TRBJ1-6, with 7 bases that match TRBD1. Germline V gene lookup returns CDR1 SEHNR and CDR2 FQNEAQ (reference sequence). Trimming cost V 4 bases and J 8 bases; bases outside gene matches: 14. The CDR3 is made up of 17 amino acids. CDR3 in DNA: TGTGCCAGCAGCTCCCCGGGGGGGAGGACAGGATATTCACCCCTCCACTTT. Its protein product is CASSSPGGRTGYSPLHF. Full variable domain (outside the CDR3, taken from reference TRBV7-9 and TRBJ1-6): DTGVSQNPRHKITKRGQNVTFRCDPISEHNRLYWYRQTLGQGPEFLTYFQNEAQLEKSRLLSDRFSAERPKGSFSTLEIQRTEQGDSAMYLCASSSPGGRTGYSPLHFGNGTRLTVT.

The CDR3 here is CSVGEGGPGNEQFF. The CDR3 DNA sequence: TGCAGCGTTGGAGAGGGGGGGCCAGGGAATGAGCAGTTCTTC. This chain uses TRBV29-1 with TRBJ2-1; D perhaps matches TRBD2 (7 bases). CDR1 SQVTM and CDR2 ANQGSEA come from the germline V gene. CDR3 length equals 14 residues. V lost 4 bases, J lost 7 bases, and 17 bases lay in between.

This clonotype came up a few times. The chain couples TRBV9 to TRBJ2-7; either TRBD1 or TRBD2 may supply D (5 bases each). Germline V gene data show CDR1 as SGDLS and CDR2 as YYNGEE. The ends were cut back, 0 bases at V and 0 bases at J, with 10 bases in the middle. The CDR3 runs 15 residues. The CDR3 loop is CASSVGEGRSYEQYF. For the CDR3, the DNA is TGTGCCAGCAGCGTAGGTGAGGGGCGCTCCTACGAGCAGTACTTC.

In regard to this clonotype: At one of its ends the junction is not consistent with the germline gene, which may arise from a read error. The chain is built from TRBV7-2 and TRBJ2-2; D possibly corresponds to TRBD2 (5 bases). The CDR3 is 16 amino acids. In germline, CDR1 is SGHTA, CDR2 FQGNSA. The CDR3 nucleotides read TGTGCCAGCAGCTTAGGATCCGGGAAACGTGTCGGGGAGCTGATTTTT. This translates into CASSLGSGKRVGELIF.

At least ten counts were recorded for this clonotype. The chain has TRBV7-2 and TRBJ2-1, with TRBD2 as a possible D gene (7 bases). V shed 5 bases and J shed 2 bases, with 16 bases lying between them. The CDR3 runs to 16 residues. Germline V CDR1 and CDR2: SGHTA, FQGNSA. Written as DNA, the CDR3 is TGTGCCAGCAGCGCAGGGGAGGGGTTCCCCTACAATGAGCAGTTCTTC. Protein product: CASSAGEGFPYNEQFF.

This clonotype was seen ten or more times. The genes are TRBV12-3 or TRBV12-4 and TRBJ1-6; TRBD1 agrees at 8 bases. J gave up 6 bases and V 7 bases, and 5 bases lay outside the gene matches. The CDR3 runs to 14 residues. In DNA, the CDR3 is TGTGCCAGCACCGTGGACAGGGCTAATTCACCCCTCCACTTT. This translates into CASTVDRANSPLHF.

At least ten counts were recorded for this clonotype. The gene calls are TRBV7-2 and TRBJ1-4; no clear D gene. The ends were cut back, 6 bases at V and 8 bases at J, with 19 bases in the middle. In germline, CDR1 is SGHTA, CDR2 FQGNSA. The CDR3 runs 15 residues. This CDR3 reads CASRVVSLPGEKLFF. CDR3 DNA: TGTGCCAGCAGGGTAGTTAGCCTACCGGGGGAAAAACTGTTTTTT.